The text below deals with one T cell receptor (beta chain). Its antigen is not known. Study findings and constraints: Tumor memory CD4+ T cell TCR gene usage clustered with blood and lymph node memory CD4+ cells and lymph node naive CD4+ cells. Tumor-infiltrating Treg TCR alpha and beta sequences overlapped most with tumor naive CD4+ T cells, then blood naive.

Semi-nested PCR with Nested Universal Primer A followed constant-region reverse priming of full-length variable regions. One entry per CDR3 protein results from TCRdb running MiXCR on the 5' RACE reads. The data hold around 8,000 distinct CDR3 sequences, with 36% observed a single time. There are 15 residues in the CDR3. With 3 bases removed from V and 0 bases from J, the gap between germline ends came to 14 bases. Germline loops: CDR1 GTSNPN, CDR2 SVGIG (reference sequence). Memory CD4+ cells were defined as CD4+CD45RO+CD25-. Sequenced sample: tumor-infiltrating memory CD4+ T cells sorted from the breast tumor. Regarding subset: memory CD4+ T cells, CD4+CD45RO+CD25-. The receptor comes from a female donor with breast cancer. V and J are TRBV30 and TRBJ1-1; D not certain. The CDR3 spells CAWRDRGLLNTEAFF. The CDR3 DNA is TGTGCCTGGAGGGACCGAGGACTCCTGAACACTGAAGCTTTCTTT. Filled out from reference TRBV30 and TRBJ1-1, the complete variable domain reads SQTIHQWPATLVQPVGSPLSLECTVEGTSNPNLYWYRQAAGRGLQLLFYSVGIGQISSEVPQNLSASRPQDRQFILSSKKLLLSDSGFYLCAWRDRGLLNTEAFFGQGTRLTVV.